The 10 T cell receptor beta chains below were found in one sample sequenced in a study of spatial heterogeneity in lung cancer. Time point meaning: sample taken at primary tumor resection. Material for sequencing was whole RNA from tumor, nontumor lung or frozen PBMC, left unsorted. Via MiXCR, TCRdb re-called the 5' RACE reads, giving one row per CDR3 protein. Counted here are 77,000 or so distinct CDR3 sequences, more than 15% occurring once; the ten biggest clones make up around 6.6%. The source was PBMCs, collected at surgery. These receptors all come from a male donor with early-stage non-small cell lung cancer.

The chain combines TRBV27 with TRBJ2-1; the D gene is possibly TRBD1 (6 bases). Trimming removed 7 bases at V and 10 bases at J, with 23 bases between. This CDR3 region has 15 residues. CDR1 and CDR2 (germline): MNHEY, SMNVEV (reference sequence). The CDR3 loop reads CASIKGRDTFREQFF. CDR3 DNA: TGTGCCAGCATAAAAGGACGGGACACCTTTAGGGAGCAGTTCTTC.

This clonotype was counted between two and nine times. This sequence joins TRBV12-3 or TRBV12-4 and TRBJ1-6; D call uncertain. This CDR3 is built from 13 residues. With 6 bases removed from V and 11 bases from J, the gap between germline ends came to 14 bases. The CDR3: CASRARGTAPLHF. CDR3 sequence (DNA): TGTGCCAGCAGGGCTCGCGGTACCGCACCCCTCCACTTT.

This clonotype was found a few times. The chain joins TRBV2 to TRBJ1-2; D not certain. The germline V and J ends were trimmed by 6 bases and 10 bases, with 9 bases remaining between them. CDR3 length equals 10 residues. From germline, CDR1 is SNHLY and CDR2 FYNNEI. The CDR3 loop is CASRYKDYTF. CDR3 coding DNA: TGTGCCAGCAGGTACAAGGACTACACCTTC.

This clonotype was seen a handful of times. The V and J genes are TRBV4-1 and TRBJ2-2; D might be TRBD1 or TRBD2, each matching 5 bases. Germline V lookup: CDR1 MGHRA, CDR2 YSYEKL. The CDR3 has 16 residues. V gave up 0 bases and J gave up 4 bases, with 12 bases separating them. The CDR3 DNA reads TGCGCCAGCAGCCAAGATCCCGGGGCTGCCACCGGGGAGCTGTTTTTT. Translating it yields CASSQDPGAATGELFF.

V is TRBV15 and J is TRBJ2-7, with 11 bases matching TRBD2. The trim removed 6 bases at V and 1 base at J, leaving 2 bases unmatched. This CDR3 region has 14 residues. Per germline, CDR1 LNHNV and CDR2 YYDKDF (reference sequence). CDR3 DNA sequence: TGTGCCACCAGACTAGCGGGGGAATCCTACGAGCAGTACTTC. Encoded protein: CATRLAGESYEQYF.

V and J are TRBV10-3 and TRBJ2-1, with D tentatively TRBD1 (6 bases). Germline CDR1 reads ENHRY; CDR2 reads SYGVKD. This CDR3 is built from 13 residues. The V gene lost 6 bases and the J gene lost 4 bases, with 10 bases spanning the gap. The CDR3 coding sequence is TGTGCCATCAGAGAAGACAGGTACAATGAGCAGTTCTTC. This encodes CAIREDRYNEQFF.

This clonotype was counted only a few times. The rearrangement links TRBV27 to TRBJ1-6, with D tentatively TRBD1 (5 bases). This CDR3 region has 15 residues. V was shortened by 6 bases and J by 4 bases, with 13 bases between the two germline ends. Germline V lookup: CDR1 MNHEY, CDR2 SMNVEV (reference sequence). CDR3 bases: TGTGCCAGCAGAGGACAAAAGCCTTATAATTCACCCCTCCACTTT. Its translation: CASRGQKPYNSPLHF.

This chain links TRBV2 with TRBJ2-1, with 7 bases aligning to TRBD1. V gave up 11 bases and J gave up 4 bases; unmatched junction bases: 14. The CDR3 runs 15 residues. CDR1 and CDR2 (germline): SNHLY, FYNNEI. DNA of the CDR3: TGTGCCTCAAAGAGGGACAGTGGGTCTTACAATGAGCAGTTCTTC. Translating it yields CASKRDSGSYNEQFF.

The chain carries TRBV6-1 and TRBJ2-1; 8 bases line up with TRBD2. V was pared by 0 bases and J by 8 bases, with 9 bases of the junction left unmatched. The CDR3 extends over 16 amino acids. The V gene's germline CDR1 is MNHNS and CDR2 SASEGT. The CDR3 sequence: CASSEAREVPWDEQFF. In DNA form, the CDR3 reads TGTGCCAGCAGTGAAGCGCGGGAGGTTCCCTGGGATGAGCAGTTCTTC.

This clonotype was observed a handful of times. This chain joins TRBV19 and TRBJ1-1; D unresolved. Germline lookup yields CDR1 LNHDA and CDR2 SQIVND (reference sequence). V lost 1 base and J lost 4, with 13 bases in between. CDR3 length: 15 residues. The CDR3 loop is CASSIGTHARTEAFF. The CDR3 DNA reads TGTGCCAGTAGTATAGGAACCCACGCACGCACTGAAGCTTTCTTT.